This T cell receptor beta chain comes out of a study of blood T cell repertoires in COVID-19. Across the study: The origin of the acute and convalescent COVID-19 samples was the United States, Italy and Spain.

V shed 6 bases and J 1 base; nucleotides not matched to a gene: 10. From germline, CDR1 is LGHNT and CDR2 FRNRAP. There are 17 residues in the CDR3. How the authors handled the data: Counts of nucleated cells, estimated from reference gene primer amplification, were obtained. Clones were sequenced by immunoSEQ multiplex PCR, and TCRdb holds only the in-frame ones, with some missing. V and J calls and clone size come straight from that table; D and trimming were deduced from the DNA. The sample has approximately 360,000 clones; roughly 90% are singletons. The rearrangement uses TRBV12-5 and TRBJ2-2, with 8 bases matching TRBD2. This TCR came from a man in his forties with acute or convalescent COVID-19. The sequenced material came from peripheral blood. CDR3 sequence: CASGSTGRALNTGELFF. CDR3 coding DNA: TGTGCTAGTGGGTCCACCGGGAGGGCCCTGAACACCGGGGAGCTGTTTTTT.